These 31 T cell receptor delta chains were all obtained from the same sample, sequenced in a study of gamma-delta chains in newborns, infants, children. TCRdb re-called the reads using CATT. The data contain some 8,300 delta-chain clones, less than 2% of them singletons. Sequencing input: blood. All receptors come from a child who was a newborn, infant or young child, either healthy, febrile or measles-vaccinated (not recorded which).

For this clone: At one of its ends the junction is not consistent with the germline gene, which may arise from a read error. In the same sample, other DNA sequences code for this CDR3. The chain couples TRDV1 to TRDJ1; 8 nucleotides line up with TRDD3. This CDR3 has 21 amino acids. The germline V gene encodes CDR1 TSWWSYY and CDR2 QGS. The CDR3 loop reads CALGEGAFQRFMGDYTDKLIF. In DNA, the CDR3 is TGTGCTCTTGGGGAAGGGGCCTTCCAGCGCTTTATGGGGGATTACACCGATAAACTAATCTTT.

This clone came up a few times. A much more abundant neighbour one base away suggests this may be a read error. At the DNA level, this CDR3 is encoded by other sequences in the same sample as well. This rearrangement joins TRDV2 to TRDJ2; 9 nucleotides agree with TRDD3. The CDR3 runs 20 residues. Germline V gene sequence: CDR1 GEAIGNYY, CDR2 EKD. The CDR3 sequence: CACDTSDSGGSNSLTAQLFF. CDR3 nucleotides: TGTGCCTGTGACACCTCCGATTCTGGGGGATCCAACTCTTTGACAGCCCAACTCTTCTTT.

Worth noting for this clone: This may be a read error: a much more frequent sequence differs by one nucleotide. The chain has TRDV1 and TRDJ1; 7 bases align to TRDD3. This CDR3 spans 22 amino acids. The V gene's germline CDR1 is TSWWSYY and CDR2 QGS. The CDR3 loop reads CALGEAGLPTSGGLGMSDKPIF. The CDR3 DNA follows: TGTGCTCTTGGGGAGGCCGGCCTACCTACCTCCGGGGGACTGGGGATGTCCGATAAACCCATCTTT.

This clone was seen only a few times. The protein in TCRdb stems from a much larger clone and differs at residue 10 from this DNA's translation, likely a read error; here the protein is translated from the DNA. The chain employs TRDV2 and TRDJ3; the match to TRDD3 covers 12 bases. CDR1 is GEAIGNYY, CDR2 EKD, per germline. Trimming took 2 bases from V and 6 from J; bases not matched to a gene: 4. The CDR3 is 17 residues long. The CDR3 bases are TGTGCCTGTGACATACTGGGGGATACCTTGGACACCCGACAGATGTTTTTC. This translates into CACDILGDTLDTRQMFF.

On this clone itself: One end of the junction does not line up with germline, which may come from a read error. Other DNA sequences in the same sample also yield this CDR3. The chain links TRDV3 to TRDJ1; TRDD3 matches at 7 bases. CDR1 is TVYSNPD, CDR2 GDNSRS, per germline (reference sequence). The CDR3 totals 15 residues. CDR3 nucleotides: TGTGCCTTACGAGGATACGAAAGAAAAACCGATAAGCTCATCTTT. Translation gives CALRGYERKTDKLIF.

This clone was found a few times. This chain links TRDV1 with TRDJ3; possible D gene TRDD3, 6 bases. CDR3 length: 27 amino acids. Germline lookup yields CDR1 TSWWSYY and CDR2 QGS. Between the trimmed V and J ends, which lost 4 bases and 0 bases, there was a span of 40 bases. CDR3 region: CALGGYSGPSPASVLGFLSWDTRQMFF. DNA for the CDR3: TGTGCTCTTGGGGGGTATTCCGGCCCCTCTCCCGCCTCCGTACTGGGCTTTCTCTCCTGGGACACCCGACAGATGTTTTTC.

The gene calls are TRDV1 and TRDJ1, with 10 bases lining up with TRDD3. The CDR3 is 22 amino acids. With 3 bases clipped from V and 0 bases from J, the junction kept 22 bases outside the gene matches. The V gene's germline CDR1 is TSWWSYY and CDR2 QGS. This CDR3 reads CALGDGLYRAAWGISYTDKLIF. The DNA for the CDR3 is TGTGCTCTTGGGGACGGCCTTTACAGGGCGGCCTGGGGGATATCCTACACCGATAAACTCATCTTT.

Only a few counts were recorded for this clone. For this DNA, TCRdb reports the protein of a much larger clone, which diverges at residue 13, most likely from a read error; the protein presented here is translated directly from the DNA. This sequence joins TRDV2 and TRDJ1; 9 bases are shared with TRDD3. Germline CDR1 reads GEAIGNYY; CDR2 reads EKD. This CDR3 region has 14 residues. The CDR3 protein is CACDRGYGTDKLTF. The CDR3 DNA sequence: TGTGCCTGTGACAGGGGATACGGGACCGATAAACTCACCTTT.

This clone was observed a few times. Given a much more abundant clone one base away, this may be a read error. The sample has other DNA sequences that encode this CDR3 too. The CDR3, as DNA: TGTGCCTGCGACATACTGGGGGAGACAGCACAACTCTTCTTT. Translation gives CACDILGETAQLFF. V gene TRDV2 combines with J gene TRDJ2, with 9 bases identical to TRDD3. This CDR3 region has 14 residues. Germline V lookup: CDR1 GEAIGNYY, CDR2 EKD.

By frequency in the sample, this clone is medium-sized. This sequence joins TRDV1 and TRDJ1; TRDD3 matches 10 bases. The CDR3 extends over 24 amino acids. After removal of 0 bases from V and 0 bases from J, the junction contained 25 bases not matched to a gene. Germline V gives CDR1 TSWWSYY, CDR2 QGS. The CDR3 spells CALGELRTPTYWGIWKPYTDKLIF. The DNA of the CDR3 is TGTGCTCTTGGGGAACTCCGAACCCCTACTTACTGGGGGATTTGGAAACCGTACACCGATAAACTCATCTTT.

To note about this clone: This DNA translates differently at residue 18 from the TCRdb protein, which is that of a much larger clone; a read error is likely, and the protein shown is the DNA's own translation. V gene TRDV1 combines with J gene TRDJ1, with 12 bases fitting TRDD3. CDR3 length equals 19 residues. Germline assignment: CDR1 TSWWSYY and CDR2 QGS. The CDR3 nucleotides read TGTGCTCTTGGGGAACCCCTACTGGGGGATACTGAGTACACCGATAAACTCACCTTT. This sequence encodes CALGEPLLGDTEYTDKLTF.

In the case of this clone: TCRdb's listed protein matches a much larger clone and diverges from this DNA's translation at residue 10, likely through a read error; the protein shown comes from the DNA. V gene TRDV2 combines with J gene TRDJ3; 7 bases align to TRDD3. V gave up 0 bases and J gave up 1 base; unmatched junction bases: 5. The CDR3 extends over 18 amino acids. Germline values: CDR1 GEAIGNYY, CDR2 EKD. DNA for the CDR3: TGTGCCTGTGACACCGGTGGATACGGGTCCTGGGACACCCGACAGATGTTTTTC. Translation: CACDTGGYGSWDTRQMFF.

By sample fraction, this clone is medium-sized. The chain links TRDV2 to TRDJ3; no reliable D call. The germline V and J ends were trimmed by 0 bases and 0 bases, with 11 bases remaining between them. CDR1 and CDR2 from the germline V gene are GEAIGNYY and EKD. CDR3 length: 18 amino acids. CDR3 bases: TGTGCCTGTGACACCTGGGCGTCTAGCTCCTGGGACACCCGACAGATGTTTTTC. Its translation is CACDTWASSSWDTRQMFF.

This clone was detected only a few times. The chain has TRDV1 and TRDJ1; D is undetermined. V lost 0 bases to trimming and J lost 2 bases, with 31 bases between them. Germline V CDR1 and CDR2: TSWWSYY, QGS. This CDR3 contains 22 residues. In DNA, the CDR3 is TGTGCTCTTGGGGAACTAGGGAGTGGGTCCTCTTATCAGAACCTTAAAACCGATAAACTCATCTTT. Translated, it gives CALGELGSGSSYQNLKTDKLIF.

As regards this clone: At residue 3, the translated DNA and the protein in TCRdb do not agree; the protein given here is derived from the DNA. The CDR3 protein is CARDWGISSWDTRQMFF. As DNA, the CDR3 is TGTGCCCGTGACTGGGGGATAAGCTCCTGGGACACCCGACAGATGTTTTTC. The rearrangement uses TRDV2 and TRDJ3, with 11 bases aligning to TRDD3. Germline V lookup: CDR1 GEAIGNYY, CDR2 EKD. The CDR3 spans 17 residues.

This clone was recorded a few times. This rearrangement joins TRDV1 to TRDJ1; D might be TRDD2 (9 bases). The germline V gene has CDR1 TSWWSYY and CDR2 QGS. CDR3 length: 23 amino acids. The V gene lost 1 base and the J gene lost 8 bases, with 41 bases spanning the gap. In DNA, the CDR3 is TGTGCTCTTGGGGAACACACCCCTTCTCTGCCTTCCTACTTGAGTACTGGGGGTGACAAACTCATCTTT. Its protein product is CALGEHTPSLPSYLSTGGDKLIF.

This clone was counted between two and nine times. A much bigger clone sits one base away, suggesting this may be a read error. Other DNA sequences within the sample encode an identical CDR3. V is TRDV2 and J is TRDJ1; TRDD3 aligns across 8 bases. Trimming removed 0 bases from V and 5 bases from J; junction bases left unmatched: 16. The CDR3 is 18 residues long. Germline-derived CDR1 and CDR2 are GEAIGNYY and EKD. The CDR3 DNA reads TGTGCCTGTGACACCGGTAGAGTTTTAGGGATACGCACTGATAAACTCATCTTT. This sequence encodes CACDTGRVLGIRTDKLIF.

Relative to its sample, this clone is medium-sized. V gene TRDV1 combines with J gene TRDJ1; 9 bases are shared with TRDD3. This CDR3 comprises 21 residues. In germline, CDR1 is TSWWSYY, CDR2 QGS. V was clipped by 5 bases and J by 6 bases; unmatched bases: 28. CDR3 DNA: TGTGCTCTTGGGTCGCTTCCTATGCATGGGGATACGATGTTGCGGGGATATAAACTCATCTTT. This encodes CALGSLPMHGDTMLRGYKLIF.

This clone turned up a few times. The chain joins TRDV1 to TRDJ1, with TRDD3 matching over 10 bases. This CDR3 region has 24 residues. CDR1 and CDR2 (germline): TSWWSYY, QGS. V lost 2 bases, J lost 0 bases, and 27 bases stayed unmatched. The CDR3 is CALGEGGFPHFWGIPVAYTDKLIF. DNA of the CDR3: TGTGCTCTTGGGGAAGGGGGATTCCCACACTTTTGGGGGATACCGGTCGCGTACACCGATAAACTCATCTTT.

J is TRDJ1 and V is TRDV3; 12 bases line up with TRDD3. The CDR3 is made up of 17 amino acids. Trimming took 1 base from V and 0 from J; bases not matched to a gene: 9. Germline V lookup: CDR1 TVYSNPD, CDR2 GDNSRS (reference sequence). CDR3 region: CAFKYWGIQGYTDKLIF. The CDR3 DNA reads TGTGCCTTTAAATACTGGGGGATACAGGGCTACACCGATAAACTCATCTTT. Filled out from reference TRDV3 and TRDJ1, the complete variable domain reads CDKVTQSSPDQTVASGSEVVLLCTYDTVYSNPDLFWYRIRPDYSFQFVFYGDNSRSEGADFTQGRFSVKHILTQKAFHLVISPVRTEDSATYYCAFKYWGIQGYTDKLIFGKGTRVTVEP.

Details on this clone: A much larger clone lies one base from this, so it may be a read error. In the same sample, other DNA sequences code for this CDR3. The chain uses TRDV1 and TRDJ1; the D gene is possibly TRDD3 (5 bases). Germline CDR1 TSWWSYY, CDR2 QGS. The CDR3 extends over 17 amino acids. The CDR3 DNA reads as TGTGCTCTTGGGGAACCAAAGGGGAAAATCCCAACCGATAAACTCATCTTC. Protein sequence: CALGEPKGKIPTDKLIF.

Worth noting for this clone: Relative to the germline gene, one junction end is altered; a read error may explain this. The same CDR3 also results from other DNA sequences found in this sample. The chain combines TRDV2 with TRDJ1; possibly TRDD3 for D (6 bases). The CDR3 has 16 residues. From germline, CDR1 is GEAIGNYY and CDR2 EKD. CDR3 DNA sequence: TGTGCATGTGCTTCAGTGGGGGCGAGACGTACCGATAAACTCATCTTT. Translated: CACASVGARRTDKLIF.

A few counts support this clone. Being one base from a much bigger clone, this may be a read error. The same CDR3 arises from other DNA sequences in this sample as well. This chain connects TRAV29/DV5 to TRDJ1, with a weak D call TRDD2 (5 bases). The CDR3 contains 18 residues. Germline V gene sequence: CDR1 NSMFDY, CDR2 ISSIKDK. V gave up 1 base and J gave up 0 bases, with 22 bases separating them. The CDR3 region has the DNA TGTGCAGCAAGCCTACTTTTTCCTGGCCCCCCTCACACCGATAAACTCATCTTT. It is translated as CAASLLFPGPPHTDKLIF.

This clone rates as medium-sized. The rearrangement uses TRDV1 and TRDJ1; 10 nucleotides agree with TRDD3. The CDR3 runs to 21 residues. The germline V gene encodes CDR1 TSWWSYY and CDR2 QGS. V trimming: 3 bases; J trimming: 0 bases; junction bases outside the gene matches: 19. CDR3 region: CALGDAREWGIPITYTDKLIF. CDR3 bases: TGTGCTCTTGGGGATGCCCGGGAGTGGGGGATACCTATCACATACACCGATAAACTCATCTTT.

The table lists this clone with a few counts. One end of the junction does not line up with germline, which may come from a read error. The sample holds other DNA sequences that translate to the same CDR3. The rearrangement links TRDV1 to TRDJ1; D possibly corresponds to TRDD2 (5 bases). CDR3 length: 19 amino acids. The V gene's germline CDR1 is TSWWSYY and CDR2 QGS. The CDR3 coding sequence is TGTGCTCTTGGGGAGCTATTGCTTCCCCCAGGGCCCCAGGTCCATAAACTCATCTTC. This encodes CALGELLLPPGPQVHKLIF.

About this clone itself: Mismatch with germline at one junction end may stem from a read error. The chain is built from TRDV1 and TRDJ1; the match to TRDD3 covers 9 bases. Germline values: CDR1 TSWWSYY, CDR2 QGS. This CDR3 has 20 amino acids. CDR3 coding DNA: TGTGCTCTTGGGGAACTTTACCACTACGTAGCTGGGGGATTCACCGATGAACTCATCTTT. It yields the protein CALGELYHYVAGGFTDELIF.

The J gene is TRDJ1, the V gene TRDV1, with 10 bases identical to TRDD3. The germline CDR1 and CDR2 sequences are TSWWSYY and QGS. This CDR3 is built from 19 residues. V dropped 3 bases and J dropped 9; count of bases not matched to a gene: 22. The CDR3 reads CALGELPIGGLGDRGELIF. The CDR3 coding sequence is TGTGCTCTTGGGGAGCTTCCTATCGGGGGGCTGGGGGATAGGGGAGAACTCATCTTT.

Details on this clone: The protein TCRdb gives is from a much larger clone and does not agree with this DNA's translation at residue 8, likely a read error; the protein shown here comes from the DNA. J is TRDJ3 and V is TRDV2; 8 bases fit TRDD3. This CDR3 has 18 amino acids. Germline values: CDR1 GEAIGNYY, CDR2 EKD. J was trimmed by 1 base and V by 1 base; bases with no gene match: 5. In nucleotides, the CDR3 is TGTGCCTGTGACACTGGGGGATGCATATCCTGGGACACCCGACAGATGTTTTTC. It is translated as CACDTGGCISWDTRQMFF.

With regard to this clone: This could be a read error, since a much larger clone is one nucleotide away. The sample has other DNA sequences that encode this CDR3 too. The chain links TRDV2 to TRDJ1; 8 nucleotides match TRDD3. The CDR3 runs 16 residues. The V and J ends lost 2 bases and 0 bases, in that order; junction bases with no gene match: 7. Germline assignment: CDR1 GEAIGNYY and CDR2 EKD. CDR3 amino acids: CACDKGGYPYTDKLIF. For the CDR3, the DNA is TGTGCCTGTGACAAAGGGGGATATCCATACACCGATAAACTCATCTTT.

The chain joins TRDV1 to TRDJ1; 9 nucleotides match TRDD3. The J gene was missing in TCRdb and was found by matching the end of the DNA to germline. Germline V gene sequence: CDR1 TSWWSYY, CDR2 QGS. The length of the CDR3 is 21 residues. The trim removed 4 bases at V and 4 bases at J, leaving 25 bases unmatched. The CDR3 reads CALGGLGGWPRTGGLYDKLIF. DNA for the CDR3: TGTGCTCTTGGGGGACTCGGCGGGTGGCCCCGTACTGGGGGACTTTACGATAAACTCATCTTT.

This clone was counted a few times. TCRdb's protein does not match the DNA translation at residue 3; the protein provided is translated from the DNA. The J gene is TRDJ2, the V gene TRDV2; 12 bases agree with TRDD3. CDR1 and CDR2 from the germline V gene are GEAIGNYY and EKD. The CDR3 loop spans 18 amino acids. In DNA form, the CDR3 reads TGTGCCCGTGACACCGGTACTGGGGGATACTTTTTGACAGCACAACTCTTCTTT. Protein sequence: CARDTGTGGYFLTAQLFF.